This is a list of T cell receptor beta chains from one sample in a study of shared clonotypes between healthy human individuals. Method: immunoSEQ multiplex PCR; TCRdb's copy keeps in-frame clones and lacks some. The sample holds some 2.1 million clones, about 95% seen once. The sample was naive CD8+ T cells sorted from blood. The origin of the receptors is a man between 18 and 35 years old in good health. Each CDR3 is given with its conserved first and last residue. The D gene is left open where the match is weak. A row's size may be missing; if present it is once, few, many or a size class.

.	.	TRBV7-6	TRBJ1-3	CASSPNSWPSDDNSGNTIYF	TGTGCCAGCAGCCCAAATTCGTGGCCATCTGACGACAACTCTGGAAACACCATATATTTT
.	.	TRBV29-1	TRBJ1-2	CSAGAGEGYTF	TGCAGCGCTGGGGCAGGGGAAGGCTACACCTTC
.	.	TRBV7-9	TRBJ1-1	CASSVIQGWDTEAFF	TGTGCCAGCAGCGTCATACAGGGTTGGGACACTGAAGCTTTCTTT
.	.	TRBV27	TRBJ2-3	CASSLGLASDTQYF	TGTGCCAGCAGTTTAGGGCTAGCGTCAGATACGCAGTATTTT
.	once	TRBV28	TRBJ1-5	CASSSGQGVQPQHF	TGTGCCAGCAGTTCCGGCCAAGGGGTTCAGCCCCAGCATTTT
.	.	TRBV11-2	TRBJ2-2	CASSSFGATGELFF	TGTGCCAGCAGCTCCTTCGGGGCCACCGGGGAGCTGTTTTTT
.	.	TRBV6-4	TRBJ2-7	CASSDPNSGQDVYEQYF	TGTGCCAGCAGTGACCCGAATTCGGGCCAGGATGTCTACGAGCAGTACTTC
.	.	TRBV4-3	TRBJ2-5	CASSQDWDNGETQYF	TGCGCCAGCAGCCAAGACTGGGATAATGGGGAGACCCAGTACTTC
TRBD2	.	TRBV7-9	TRBJ2-1	CASSSYLLAGGYNEQFF	TGTGCCAGCAGCTCATACTTACTAGCGGGGGGCTACAATGAGCAGTTCTTC
.	.	TRBV4-3	TRBJ2-3	CASSPKGPGADTQYF	TGCGCCAGCAGCCCAAAGGGGCCTGGTGCAGATACGCAGTATTTT
.	.	TRBV9	TRBJ2-1	CASSVAGIDYNEQFF	TGTGCCAGCAGCGTAGCGGGGATCGACTACAATGAGCAGTTCTTC
TRBD1	.	TRBV10-2	TRBJ2-7	CASSEIQGAWEQYF	TGCGCCAGCAGTGAGATACAGGGGGCCTGGGAGCAGTACTTC
.	.	TRBV27	TRBJ2-7	CASSLSVTAPYEQYF	TGTGCCAGCAGTTTATCGGTGACAGCTCCCTACGAGCAGTACTTC
.	.	TRBV7-2	TRBJ2-7	CASSFNGFYEQYF	TGTGCCAGCAGCTTTAACGGATTCTACGAGCAGTACTTC
.	once	TRBV10-3	TRBJ1-1	CAISESSTGSSAEAFF	TGTGCCATCAGTGAGTCTAGTACAGGTAGCTCTGCTGAAGCTTTCTTT
.	once	TRBV12-5	TRBJ1-1	CASASSAGGPEAFF	TGTGCTAGTGCCTCGTCCGCGGGGGGACCTGAAGCTTTCTTT
TRBD1	once	TRBV7-2	TRBJ2-3	CASNRRAGGFTDTQYF	TGTGCCAGCAACCGGCGGGCAGGGGGCTTCACAGATACGCAGTATTTT
TRBD1	.	TRBV6-6	TRBJ2-7	CASSETGKLSYEQYF	TGTGCCAGCAGTGAGACAGGGAAGTTATCCTACGAGCAGTACTTC
.	.	TRBV6-6	TRBJ2-5	CASSYSGESQETQYF	TGTGCCAGCAGTTACTCGGGGGAGTCCCAAGAGACCCAGTACTTC
.	.	TRBV6-7	TRBJ1-5	CARERGGSNQPQHF	TGTGCCAGGGAGAGAGGGGGTAGCAATCAGCCCCAGCATTTT
TRBD1	.	TRBV4-1	TRBJ2-7	CASSQTGQGAYEQYF	TGCGCCAGCAGCCAGACGGGACAGGGGGCTTACGAGCAGTACTTC
TRBD1	once	TRBV5-6	TRBJ2-1	CASSPHTGQGYNEQFF	TGTGCCAGCAGCCCGCATACCGGACAGGGTTACAATGAGCAGTTCTTC
TRBD1	.	TRBV27	TRBJ2-1	CASSPPGQVYNEQFF	TGTGCCAGCAGTCCCCCGGGACAGGTATACAATGAGCAGTTCTTC
.	.	TRBV18	TRBJ1-3	CASSPLSPRGPSGNTIYF	TGTGCCAGCTCACCATTATCCCCCCGGGGTCCCTCTGGAAACACCATATATTTT
TRBD1	.	TRBV11-1	TRBJ1-1	CASSLAGTGDFMNTEAFF	TGTGCCAGCAGCTTAGCCGGGACAGGAGATTTCATGAACACTGAAGCTTTCTTT
.	once	TRBV7-9	TRBJ2-1	CASSPVGSNEQFF	TGTGCCAGCAGCCCGGTCGGGTCCAATGAGCAGTTCTTC
.	.	TRBV5-6	TRBJ1-1	CASSYGQVNTEAFF	TGTGCCAGCAGCTATGGGCAGGTGAACACTGAAGCTTTCTTT
.	.	TRBV27	TRBJ2-2	CASSASGELFF	TGTGCCAGCAGTGCGTCCGGGGAGCTGTTTTTT
TRBD1	.	TRBV6-5	TRBJ2-7	CASSPTGGGYEQYF	TGTGCCAGCAGTCCGACAGGGGGCGGCTACGAGCAGTACTTC
TRBD2	.	TRBV2	TRBJ2-3	CASSMSGGALDTQYF	TGTGCCAGCAGTATGTCGGGGGGGGCGTTAGATACGCAGTATTTT
.	.	TRBV18	TRBJ1-1	CASSPGNTEAFF	TGTGCCAGCTCACCCGGGAACACTGAAGCTTTCTTT
.	.	TRBV5-6	TRBJ1-1	CASSDEGDGEAFF	TGTGCCAGCAGCGACGAAGGGGACGGTGAAGCTTTCTTT
.	.	TRBV5-1	TRBJ2-5	CASSFSGETQYF	TGCGCCAGCAGCTTCTCTGGAGAGACCCAGTACTTC
.	few	TRBV30	TRBJ2-3	CAWSGGTTSTDTQYF	TGTGCCTGGAGTGGAGGGACAACTAGCACAGATACGCAGTATTTT
.	.	TRBV7-9	TRBJ2-7	CASSLTGQGGPYEQYF	TGTGCCAGCAGCTTAACGGGGCAGGGGGGACCCTACGAGCAGTACTTC
TRBD2	once	TRBV15	TRBJ2-1	CATSREHGGSSYNEQFF	TGTGCCACCAGCAGAGAGCACGGCGGGAGCTCCTACAATGAGCAGTTCTTC
TRBD1	once	TRBV2	TRBJ2-7	CASSEVGTGSYEQYF	TGTGCCAGCAGTGAAGTAGGGACAGGGTCCTACGAGCAGTACTTC
.	.	TRBV4-1	TRBJ2-7	CASSQDWEDSTYEQYF	TGCGCCAGCAGCCAAGATTGGGAGGACAGTACCTACGAGCAGTACTTC
TRBD2	.	TRBV7-2	TRBJ2-7	CASSLAFLAGAIYEQYF	TGTGCCAGCAGCTTAGCCTTTTTAGCGGGAGCCATCTACGAGCAGTACTTC
TRBD2	once	TRBV7-2	TRBJ2-7	CASSRSGSSYEQYF	TGTGCCAGCAGTCGTAGCGGGAGCTCCTACGAGCAGTACTTC